This TCR beta chain originates from a study of T cell changes during pregnancy in multiple sclerosis. Sequencing used immunoSEQ multiplex PCR; TCRdb keeps in-frame clones, though not all of them. The sample includes some 70,000 clones, less than 90% of them seen just once. The clonotype originates from a female donor with multiple sclerosis, enrolled in a pregnancy study. Specimen: peripheral blood, collected before pregnancy.

The CDR3 here is CASSSPWGIVRQEYGYTF. In DNA, the CDR3 is TGTGCCAGCAGCTCCCCCTGGGGAATTGTTCGACAGGAGTATGGCTACACCTTC. V is TRBV5-4 and J is TRBJ1-2, with D possibly TRBD1 on 6 matching bases. From germline, CDR1 is SGHNT and CDR2 YYREEE (reference sequence). V was shortened by 3 bases and J by 5 bases, with 26 bases between the two germline ends. This CDR3 has 18 residues.